This TCR beta chain was retrieved from a study of blood T cell repertoires in COVID-19. In the source study's methods: The assay estimated nucleated cells by amplifying reference gene primers. Clones were sequenced by immunoSEQ multiplex PCR, and TCRdb holds only the in-frame ones, with some missing. V and J calls and clone size are copied from that table; D and trimming were computed from the DNA. The table has more than 45,000 clones, 82% seen once. Germline-derived CDR1 and CDR2 are MNHNY and SVGAGI (reference sequence). The CDR3 has 13 residues. With V trimmed by 7 bases and J by 6 bases, 8 bases remained unmatched.

The chain carries TRBV6-6 and TRBJ1-2; TRBD1 agrees at 7 bases. This clonotype originated in an older woman with acute or convalescent COVID-19. Specimen: peripheral blood. The DNA for the CDR3 is TGTGCCAGCAAAGAACAGGGGAGAGATGGCTACACCTTC. Translation: CASKEQGRDGYTF.